Each of the 16 T cell receptor beta chains below was sequenced from the same sample in a study of T cells in Graves' hyperthyroidism and ophthalmopathy. RNA transcripts gave rise to amplified TCR beta CDR3 regions. The study used the HTBI primer set for a first-round RT-PCR of the TCR CDR3. TCRdb fed the multiplex PCR reads into MiXCR, producing one record per CDR3 protein. This table has some 510,000 distinct CDR3 sequences, less than 25% appearing once. The sequencing sample was made of blood. All receptors derive from a man aged 18 to 30 with Graves' hyperthyroidism.

This clonotype came up many times. V usage is TRBV11-2 and J usage is TRBJ2-5; maybe TRBD1 (5 bases). Trimming took 5 bases from V and 2 from J, leaving 9 bases between them. This CDR3 is 13 amino acids long. CDR1 is SGHAT and CDR2 is FQNNGV in the germline V gene. CDR3 bases: TGTGCCAGCAGCCGGACACGACAAGAGACCCAGTACTTC. It specifies CASSRTRQETQYF.

V is TRBV14 and J is TRBJ1-6; D unclear. The CDR3 sequence is 15 residues long. CDR1 and CDR2 from the germline V gene are SGHDN and FVKESK. The V gene lost 3 bases and the J gene lost 8 bases, with 14 bases spanning the gap. Here the CDR3 DNA reads TGTGCCAGCAGCCACAGATCGGTTTGGGATTCACCCCTCCACTTT. As protein: CASSHRSVWDSPLHF.

This clonotype was seen at least ten times. The CDR3 is CASRGQSSSGANVLTF. In nucleotides, the CDR3 is TGTGCCAGCAGGGGACAGTCATCCTCTGGGGCCAACGTCCTGACTTTC. The chain recombines TRBV3-1 with TRBJ2-6, with TRBD1 identical over 7 bases. The CDR3 extends over 16 amino acids. The germline V gene has CDR1 LGHDT and CDR2 YNNKEL (reference sequence). V dropped 6 bases and J dropped 0; count of bases not matched to a gene: 5.

This clonotype was detected many times. V is TRBV28 and J is TRBJ1-2; TRBD1 matches 12 bases. The CDR3 covers 15 residues. Trimming took 2 bases from V and 4 from J; bases not matched to a gene: 2. CDR1 MDHEN and CDR2 SYDVKM come from the germline V gene. The CDR3 reads CASSLPGQGAYGYTF. The CDR3 DNA reads TGTGCCAGCAGTTTACCGGGACAGGGGGCCTATGGCTACACCTTC.

At least ten counts were recorded for this clonotype. The chain uses TRBV15 and TRBJ1-5, with a weak D call TRBD1 (5 bases). With 5 bases removed from V and 7 bases from J, the gap between germline ends came to 18 bases. This CDR3 has 15 amino acids. Germline V gives CDR1 LNHNV, CDR2 YYDKDF (reference sequence). The CDR3 DNA sequence: TGTGCCACCAGCCCCGAAAGGGGTGAGCTCCAGCCCCAGCATTTT. Encoded protein: CATSPERGELQPQHF. Supplemented by reference TRBV15 and TRBJ1-5, the full variable domain reads DAMVIQNPRYQVTQFGKPVTLSCSQTLNHNVMYWYQQKSSQAPKLLFHYYDKDFNNEADTPDNFQSRRPNTSFCFLDIRSPGLGDTAMYLCATSPERGELQPQHFGDGTRLSIL.

This clonotype was seen many times. V and J are TRBV24-1 and TRBJ2-5, with D maybe TRBD1 (6 bases). CDR1 KGHDR and CDR2 SFDVKD come from the germline V gene. The V end lost 7 bases, the J end lost 0 bases, and 8 bases lay between the germline ends. The CDR3 has 13 residues. CDR3 in DNA: TGTGCCACCAGAGGACAGAACCAAGAGACCCAGTACTTC. Translation: CATRGQNQETQYF.

There are many counts of this clonotype. This chain uses TRBV28 with TRBJ1-3; tentative D call: TRBD1 (6 bases). Germline lookup yields CDR1 MDHEN and CDR2 SYDVKM. The V gene lost 1 base and the J gene lost 7 bases, with 11 bases spanning the gap. The CDR3 covers 14 residues. The CDR3 sequence: CASSLSGRGNTIYF. CDR3 bases: TGTGCCAGCAGTTTATCTGGCAGGGGCAACACCATATATTTT.

This clonotype has at least ten counts. The rearrangement links TRBV5-1 to TRBJ1-1; D not certain. Germline CDR1 SGHRS, CDR2 YFSETQ. The CDR3 extends over 15 amino acids. With 0 bases removed from V and 5 bases from J, the gap between germline ends came to 14 bases. DNA of the CDR3: TGCGCCAGCAGCTTGGCACCAGGCGCGGAGACTGAAGCTTTCTTT. Protein: CASSLAPGAETEAFF.

This clonotype has ten or more counts. V gene TRBV6-1 combines with J gene TRBJ1-3; 7 bases agree with TRBD1. CDR1 is MNHNS, CDR2 SASEGT, per germline. The V segment lost 2 bases and the J segment 2 bases; nucleotides outside the gene matches: 3. The CDR3 covers 15 residues. The CDR3 DNA sequence: TGTGCCAGCAGTGAAAGGGGGCCTACTGGAAACACCATATATTTT. It codes for CASSERGPTGNTIYF.

This clonotype showed up many times. The rearrangement joins TRBV28 to TRBJ1-1; the D is unclear. CDR3 length equals 11 residues. Germline V gene lookup returns CDR1 MDHEN and CDR2 SYDVKM. Trimming left V 7 bases short and J 10 bases short, with 13 bases between. Written as DNA, the CDR3 is TGTGCCAGCAAGGAGGGTCGGGCAGCTTTCTTT. Encoded protein: CASKEGRAAFF.

This clonotype was counted at least ten times. V usage is TRBV12-3 or TRBV12-4 and J usage is TRBJ1-1; D not resolved. V was cut by 2 bases and J by 0 bases, with 7 bases left in between. This CDR3 is 14 amino acids long. CDR3 protein: CASSLRPLNTEAFF. The CDR3 nucleotides read TGTGCCAGCAGTTTAAGACCGCTGAACACTGAAGCTTTCTTT.

This clonotype was seen more than once but under ten times. With a much larger clone just one base away, this may be a read error. The gene calls are TRBV11-3 and TRBJ1-1; D call uncertain. CDR1 SGHNT and CDR2 YENEEA come from the germline V gene. The CDR3 sequence is 13 residues long. In nucleotides, the CDR3 is TGTGCCAGCAGCTTGTTGCACCCCACTGAAGCTTGCTTT. This sequence encodes CASSLLHPTEACF.

This clonotype has ten or more counts. This sequence joins TRBV7-9 and TRBJ1-5, with 10 bases that match TRBD1. Germline V gene lookup returns CDR1 SEHNR and CDR2 FQNEAQ (reference sequence). The CDR3 totals 15 residues. V gave up 4 bases and J gave up 4 bases; unmatched junction bases: 4. CDR3 in DNA: TGTGCCAGCAGCTCCGGGACAGGGGATAATCAGCCCCAGCATTTT. This gives the protein CASSSGTGDNQPQHF.

To note about this clonotype: Germline is not matched at one junction end, which may reflect a read error. The chain recombines TRBV13 with TRBJ1-1, with D perhaps TRBD1 (5 bases). CDR3 length equals 13 residues. The germline V gene has CDR1 PRHDT and CDR2 FYEKMQ (reference sequence). CDR3 loop: CASSLGGNTEVFF. CDR3 DNA sequence: TGTGCCAGCAGCTTGGGGGGAAACACTGAAGTTTTCTTT.

The chain is built from TRBV4-1 and TRBJ2-7; D might be TRBD2 (6 bases). The CDR3 runs 16 residues. Germline loops: CDR1 MGHRA, CDR2 YSYEKL. Trimming cost V 1 base and J 0 bases, with 13 bases left between them. CDR3 nucleotides: TGCGCCAGCAGCCAAGCGGGGGACCCGAGCTCCTACGAGCAGTACTTC. It codes for CASSQAGDPSSYEQYF.

This clonotype was seen ten or more times. V and J are TRBV27 and TRBJ1-5; tentative D call: TRBD1 (6 bases). The V gene lost 3 bases and the J gene lost 5 bases, with 11 bases spanning the gap. This CDR3 has 14 amino acids. Per the germline V gene, CDR1 is MNHEY and CDR2 is SMNVEV (reference sequence). CDR3 sequence: CASSFRGSDQPQHF. The CDR3 nucleotides are TGTGCCAGCAGTTTTAGGGGGTCGGATCAGCCCCAGCATTTT.